This TCR beta chain was identified during a study of somatic mutations in cytotoxic T cells in rheumatoid arthritis. Measured with immunoSEQ multiplex PCR; TCRdb has only the in-frame clones, and not every one. The table includes 2,500 or so clones, 85% detected once. The CDR3 runs 14 residues. V was trimmed by 10 bases and J by 3 bases, leaving 16 bases between them. Germline-derived CDR1 and CDR2 are MNHEY and SMNVEV (reference sequence). Study-level points and caveats: Nobody knew which antigens the expanded CD8+ clones targeted.

Note on this clone: The antigen is not known.

Sequenced: CD8+ T cells sorted from blood. V is TRBV27 and J is TRBJ2-1; D is possibly TRBD2 (5 bases). The receptor was derived from a woman between 65 and 79 years old with rheumatoid arthritis. The CDR3 reads CATREDGIYNEQFF. The CDR3 nucleotides are TGTGCCACCAGAGAGGACGGGATCTACAATGAGCAGTTCTTC.